These 9 T cell receptor beta chains originate from one sample sequenced in a study of blood T cell repertoires in COVID-19. This table comes from immunoSEQ multiplex PCR, and its TCRdb copy is limited to in-frame clones, with some not included. The sample lists approximately 250,000 clones, around nine tenths occurring once. Sequenced input: peripheral blood. The receptor source for this set is a woman aged 60-75 years who had recovered from COVID-19.

The gene calls are TRBV5-1 and TRBJ2-7, with 9 positions matching TRBD1. Looked up from germline, CDR1 is SGHRS and CDR2 is YFSETQ. V lost 4 bases, J lost 4 bases, and 9 bases stayed unmatched. The CDR3 loop spans 15 amino acids. The CDR3 DNA sequence: TGCGCCAGCAGCGACGGGACAGGGATTAATTACGAGCAGTACTTC. Translating gives CASSDGTGINYEQYF. Complete variable domain (other parts from reference TRBV5-1 and TRBJ2-7): KAGVTQTPRYLIKTRGQQVTLSCSPISGHRSVSWYQQTPGQGLQFLFEYFSETQRNKGNFPGRFSGRQFSNSRSEMNVSTLELGDSALYLCASSDGTGINYEQYFGPGTRLTVT.

V gene TRBV9 combines with J gene TRBJ2-3; TRBD2 aligns across 14 bases. V was pared by 0 bases and J by 2 bases, with 5 bases of the junction left unmatched. This CDR3 has 18 residues. Germline V lookup: CDR1 SGDLS, CDR2 YYNGEE. CDR3 DNA: TGTGCCAGCAGCGTAGTAGGGACTAGCGGGGGACCCACAGATACGCAGTATTTT. Amino acids: CASSVVGTSGGPTDTQYF.

The chain employs TRBV7-2 and TRBJ1-4; D ambiguous. Trimming stripped 1 base from V and 10 bases from J, with 10 bases between. The CDR3 is 13 residues long. Germline V CDR1 and CDR2: SGHTA, FQGNSA. The CDR3 sequence is CASSLGGPGKLFF. DNA of the CDR3: TGTGCCAGCAGCTTAGGAGGGCCCGGAAAACTGTTTTTT.

This chain joins TRBV5-1 and TRBJ1-4; 9 positions agree with TRBD1. The CDR3 extends over 16 amino acids. The V gene's germline CDR1 is SGHRS and CDR2 YFSETQ. J gave up 0 bases and V 4 bases, and 4 bases lay outside the gene matches. The CDR3 sequence is CASSMDRGATNEKLFF. CDR3 coding DNA: TGCGCCAGCAGCATGGACAGGGGTGCAACTAATGAAAAACTGTTTTTT.

The gene calls are TRBV29-1 and TRBJ1-1, with 7 bases that match TRBD1. CDR1 is SQVTM, CDR2 ANQGSEA, per germline. This CDR3 contains 11 residues. This CDR3 is CSGTENTEAFF. In nucleotides, the CDR3 is TGCAGTGGGACAGAGAACACTGAAGCTTTCTTT.

This clone has a single count. The limits of the CDR3 on the DNA are not certain, so only TCRdb's listed CDR3 is given. The chain joins TRBV27 to TRBJ2-2; the table names TRBD2, a call not compared with the DNA. The CDR3 sequence runs 14 residues, both termini included. The V gene's germline CDR1 is MNHEY and CDR2 SMNVEV (reference sequence). CDR3 sequence: CASSTSGNTGELFF.

The chain uses TRBV5-1 and TRBJ2-7, with D tentatively TRBD2 (7 bases). Germline CDR1 and CDR2: SGHRS and YFSETQ. This CDR3 is built from 15 residues. The germline V and J ends were trimmed by 4 bases and 5 bases, with 19 bases remaining between them. The CDR3 is CASSPIGGRPHEQYF. DNA of the CDR3: TGCGCCAGCAGCCCCATCGGGGGGCGCCCCCACGAGCAGTACTTC.

The chain joins TRBV5-1 to TRBJ2-7; TRBD1 matches at 7 bases. Germline V CDR1 and CDR2: SGHRS, YFSETQ. With 4 bases clipped from V and 2 bases from J, the junction kept 9 bases outside the gene matches. The CDR3 has 15 amino acids. The CDR3 DNA sequence: TGCGCCAGCAGCAGGGGGCAGGGGAAACCCTACGAGCAGTACTTC. Protein: CASSRGQGKPYEQYF.

CDR3 nucleotide sequence: TGCGCCAGCAGCCGGCGGACAGGGAGGGACAATGAGCAGTTCTTC. Its protein is CASSRRTGRDNEQFF. This sequence joins TRBV5-1 and TRBJ2-1, with D maybe TRBD1 (8 bases). The CDR3 length is 15 residues. CDR1 SGHRS and CDR2 YFSETQ come from the germline V gene. Deletions cut 4 bases from V and 5 bases from J, with 16 bases between.